Below are 26 T cell receptor beta chains sequenced from a single sample in a study of molecular identifiers for immune sequencing clone quantification (dated by TCRdb to 2017 to 2018). Library generation was performed with PCR. The listed sequencing device is Illumina HiSeq 4000. The raw public data were reprocessed by TCRdb itself: fastp quality trimming at Q25, MiXCR clonotype calling, in-frame beta chains only. CDR3 protein duplicates are merged, each entry listing the most common genes and DNA. Within this sample are 70,000 to 90,000 distinct CDR3 sequences, with approximately 22% of them counted one time only. The top ten clonotypes cover approximately 1% of the sample. What was sequenced was naive CD8+ T cells from blood, with Jurkat cell RNA spiked in. What the cell subset or site label conveys for this sample: FACS-sorted CD8+CD4-CCR7+CD45RA+ naive T cells. The receptors were sampled from a human donor in good health. Some libraries in this study had Jurkat cell RNA spiked in.

To note about this clonotype: At one of its ends the junction is not consistent with the germline gene, which may arise from a read error. V and J are TRBV6-1 and TRBJ2-7, with no clear D. Germline V gives CDR1 MNHNS, CDR2 SASEGT. The CDR3 length is 14 residues. The CDR3 loop reads CASSEEKGIYEQCF. The DNA of the CDR3 is TGTGCCAGCAGTGAAGAGAAAGGGATCTACGAGCAGTGCTTC.

The CDR3 loop reads CASSIGQMLSYEQYF. The CDR3 DNA is TGTGCCAGTAGTATAGGGCAGATGTTGTCCTACGAGCAGTACTTC. J is TRBJ2-7 and V is TRBV19; D is ambiguous. CDR1 LNHDA and CDR2 SQIVND come from the germline V gene (reference sequence). There are 15 residues in the CDR3. Trimming took off 1 base at V and 1 base at J, with 11 bases between the two ends.

Comments on this clonotype: This CDR3 is missing its conserved last phenylalanine or tryptophan, likely due to a read error. The chain combines TRBV4-3 with TRBJ2-3, with 11 bases matching TRBD2. The CDR3 consists of 17 residues. V was pared by 1 base and J by 0 bases, with 3 bases of the junction left unmatched. Germline values: CDR1 LGHNA, CDR2 YSLEER. The CDR3 nucleotides are TGCGCCAGCAGCCAAGCACTAGCGGGAGCTAGCACAGATACGCAGTATTCT. Its translation is CASSQALAGASTDTQYS.

This clonotype was detected many times. The chain has TRBV5-6 and TRBJ2-7, with a possible D match to TRBD1 (6 bases). Deletions cut 4 bases from V and 0 bases from J, with 17 bases between. CDR1 is SGHDT, CDR2 YYEEEE, per germline. This CDR3 contains 16 residues. DNA of the CDR3: TGTGCCAGCAGCCGCAGACAGGTAGCCAGCTCCTACGAGCAGTACTTC. Translating it yields CASSRRQVASSYEQYF.

A note on this clonotype: This may be a read error: a much more frequent sequence differs by one nucleotide. The chain employs TRBV7-9 and TRBJ1-1; D unclear. CDR3 length equals 13 residues. CDR1 is SEHNR and CDR2 is FQNEAQ in the germline V gene (reference sequence). CDR3 DNA: TGTGCCGGCAGCCGAGGTTGGAACACTGAAGCTTTCTTT. Protein sequence: CAGSRGWNTEAFF.

This clonotype was observed a few times. The chain is built from TRBV12-3 or TRBV12-4 and TRBJ2-1; perhaps D is TRBD1 or TRBD2 (5 bases each). The length of the CDR3 is 15 residues. The V and J ends lost 3 bases and 7 bases respectively, with 16 bases between them. In nucleotides, the CDR3 is TGTGCCAGCAGTTTGGGACCGCCCGAAGGGAATGAGCAGTTCTTC. This codes for CASSLGPPEGNEQFF.

This clonotype came up many times. The V gene is TRBV7-6, the J gene TRBJ1-4; the match to TRBD1 covers 10 bases. The CDR3 spans 17 residues. Germline values: CDR1 SGHVS, CDR2 FNYEAQ. V lost 3 bases, J lost 12 bases, and 16 bases stayed unmatched. The chain's CDR3 is CASSFRQGAAANGELFF. CDR3 DNA: TGTGCCAGCAGCTTCAGACAGGGGGCGGCGGCTAATGGGGAACTGTTTTTT. The variable domain in full, completed from reference TRBV7-6 and TRBJ1-4, reads GAGVSQSPRYKVTKRGQDVALRCDPISGHVSLYWYRQALGQGPEFLTYFNYEAQQDKSGLPNDRFSAERPEGSISTLTIQRTEQRDSAMYRCASSFRQGAAANGELFFGSGTQLSVL.

This clonotype was recorded at least ten times. The CDR3 is CASSYRDGGELFF. The CDR3, as DNA: TGTGCCAGCAGTTACCGAGACGGGGGGGAGCTGTTTTTT. The chain employs TRBV6-2 or TRBV6-3 and TRBJ2-2, with no clear D. The CDR3 loop spans 13 amino acids. Trimming cost V 2 bases and J 8 bases, with 9 bases left between them. Per germline, CDR1 MNHEY and CDR2 SVGEGT.

Note on this clonotype: This is likely a read error, given that the CDR3 carries no conserved phenylalanine or tryptophan at its end. This chain joins TRBV4-3 and TRBJ2-1, with 8 positions matching TRBD1. The CDR3 has 19 residues. Trimming took 3 bases from V and 9 from J; bases not matched to a gene: 22. Germline V gives CDR1 LGHNA, CDR2 YSLEER. The CDR3 here is CASSQEYSSMDRERGEQFL. The CDR3 DNA sequence: TGCGCCAGCAGCCAGGAATATTCGTCCATGGACAGGGAGAGAGGTGAGCAGTTCCTC.

This clonotype was observed at least ten times. V is TRBV6-5 and J is TRBJ1-3; unclear D gene. The CDR3 length is 15 residues. In germline, CDR1 is MNHEY, CDR2 SVGAGI. Trimming removed 0 bases from V and 3 bases from J, with 9 bases in between. CDR3 DNA sequence: TGTGCCAGCAGTTACTCGCGGCACCATGGAAACACCATATATTTT. As protein: CASSYSRHHGNTIYF.

This clonotype was detected many times. The V and J genes are TRBV20-1 and TRBJ2-7; D perhaps matches TRBD1 (5 bases). Germline CDR1 is DFQATT and CDR2 is SNEGSKA (reference sequence). The CDR3 has 15 residues. V lost 0 bases to trimming and J lost 2 bases, with 14 bases between them. The CDR3 DNA follows: TGCAGTGCTAGAGATGTTTCAGGGCCTGCCTACGAGCAGTACTTC. The encoded protein is CSARDVSGPAYEQYF.

This clonotype has more than one count but fewer than ten. The chain is built from TRBV27 and TRBJ2-1; TRBD2 aligns across 15 bases. J was trimmed by 9 bases and V by 4 bases; bases with no gene match: 7. This CDR3 comprises 16 residues. Germline CDR1 MNHEY, CDR2 SMNVEV (reference sequence). The CDR3 DNA reads TGTGCCAGCAGTTCGTGGACTAGCGGGAGGGCCGGTGAGCAGTTCTTC. Amino acid sequence: CASSSWTSGRAGEQFF.

This clonotype was seen a few times. A much larger clone differs from this one at a single base, so this may be a read error. The chain has TRBV7-9 and TRBJ2-3; 8 bases are a match to TRBD1. The CDR3 covers 14 residues. CDR1 is SEHNR and CDR2 is FQNEAQ in the germline V gene (reference sequence). This chain's CDR3 is CANSSLTGVDTQYF. The CDR3 nucleotides read TGTGCCAACAGCTCCCTGACAGGGGTAGATACGCAGTATTTT.

This clonotype was found many times. This chain joins TRBV30 and TRBJ2-7; D gene unclear. The germline gives CDR1 GTSNPN, CDR2 SVGIG (reference sequence). V was trimmed by 0 bases and J by 1 base, leaving 4 bases between them. The CDR3 extends over 12 amino acids. This CDR3 is CAWSVRSYEQYF. The DNA of the CDR3 is TGTGCCTGGAGTGTTCGGTCCTACGAGCAGTACTTC.

With respect to this clonotype: Given a much more abundant clone one base away, this may be a read error. CDR3 sequence reads: CASSQKDRGQDGYTF. DNA for the CDR3: TGCGCCAGCAGCCAAAAGGACAGGGGGCAGGATGGCTACACCTTC. J is TRBJ1-2 and V is TRBV4-1, with 11 bases fitting TRBD1. With V trimmed by 2 bases and J by 6 bases, 5 bases remained unmatched. From germline, CDR1 is MGHRA and CDR2 YSYEKL. This CDR3 has 15 amino acids.

This clonotype occurred many times. This chain links TRBV7-9 with TRBJ2-7; D not certain. V was pared by 4 bases and J by 4 bases, with 14 bases between. CDR1 and CDR2 from the germline V gene are SEHNR and FQNEAQ (reference sequence). The CDR3 loop spans 14 amino acids. This chain's CDR3 is CASSSPLGSYEQYF. In DNA, the CDR3 is TGTGCCAGCAGCTCGCCCCTGGGCAGTTACGAGCAGTACTTC.

This clonotype has a count of ten or more. This chain connects TRBV13 to TRBJ1-4; 8 nucleotides line up with TRBD1. Germline V gene lookup returns CDR1 PRHDT and CDR2 FYEKMQ (reference sequence). The CDR3 sequence is 15 residues long. With V trimmed by 2 bases and J by 7 bases, 6 bases remained unmatched. CDR3 nucleotides: TGTGCCAGCAGCTTACAGGGGGCGCAACGTGAAAAACTGTTTTTT. The encoded protein is CASSLQGAQREKLFF. Complete variable domain (other parts from reference TRBV13 and TRBJ1-4): AAGVIQSPRHLIKEKRETATLKCYPIPRHDTVYWYQQGPGQDPQFLISFYEKMQSDKGSIPDRFSAQQFSDYHSELNMSSLELGDSALYFCASSLQGAQREKLFFGSGTQLSVL.

The chain employs TRBV13 and TRBJ2-7; 8 positions match TRBD1. V shed 6 bases, J shed 1 base, and the junction held 20 bases outside the gene matches. The CDR3 covers 19 residues. CDR1 and CDR2 from the germline V gene are PRHDT and FYEKMQ (reference sequence). The CDR3 loop reads CASSLSGRGRLGISYEQYF. CDR3 coding DNA: TGTGCCAGCAGTTTGAGTGGCAGGGGGCGCCTGGGAATATCCTACGAGCAGTACTTC.

Details on this clonotype: This may be a read error, as it is one base from a much larger clone. The J gene is TRBJ2-7, the V gene TRBV28, with D possibly matching TRBD1 (5 bases). There are 15 residues in the CDR3. Germline loops: CDR1 MDHEN, CDR2 SYDVKM. Deletions cut 5 bases from V and 5 bases from J, with 19 bases between. The DNA of the CDR3 is TGTGCCAGCAGTCCCCCCCAGGCAGGGTACCACGAGCAGTACTTC. Translation: CASSPPQAGYHEQYF.

Concerning this clonotype itself: This may be a read error, as it is one base from a much larger clone. The CDR3 DNA sequence: TGCAGAGTTGGACAGGCGAACTACGAGCAGTACTTC. Amino acid sequence: CRVGQANYEQYF. The V and J genes are TRBV29-1 and TRBJ2-7, with TRBD1 matching over 7 bases. Germline V CDR1 and CDR2: SQVTM, ANQGSEA. The CDR3 runs to 12 residues.

This clonotype was seen a few times. The chain uses TRBV7-9 and TRBJ2-7, with TRBD1 matching over 9 bases. The V segment lost 1 base and the J segment 2 bases; nucleotides outside the gene matches: 3. CDR3 length: 15 residues. The V gene's germline CDR1 is SEHNR and CDR2 FQNEAQ (reference sequence). The CDR3 DNA reads TGTGCCAGCAGCTTAGAAAGACAGGGGGCCTACGAGCAGTACTTC. Its translation: CASSLERQGAYEQYF.

With respect to this clonotype: A read error may be the cause here, since a much bigger clone is one base away. The chain combines TRBV5-3 with TRBJ1-4, with D possibly TRBD1 on 5 matching bases. TRBV5-3 carries the ORF label, with uncertain function. CDR3 length equals 13 residues. With 8 bases removed from V and 10 bases from J, the gap between germline ends came to 18 bases. CDR3 DNA: TGTGCCAGCAGCCCGGGGGGAAGTGGAAAACTGTTTTTT. Translating it yields CASSPGGSGKLFF.

This clonotype was detected a few times. As DNA, the CDR3 is TGTGCCATCAGTGAAAGTAGCGGTTACAATGAGCAGTTCTTC. Encoded protein: CAISESSGYNEQFF. The genes are TRBV10-3 and TRBJ2-1, with a possible D match to TRBD2 (6 bases). Germline V gene sequence: CDR1 ENHRY, CDR2 SYGVKD. The length of the CDR3 is 14 residues. V was clipped by 3 bases and J by 4 bases, with 10 bases between them.

At least ten counts were recorded for this clonotype. This chain uses TRBV5-1 with TRBJ2-7, with TRBD1 identical over 9 bases. The CDR3 totals 14 residues. Germline CDR1 and CDR2: SGHRS and YFSETQ. The V segment lost 4 bases and the J segment 4 bases; nucleotides outside the gene matches: 6. CDR3 DNA: TGCGCCAGCAGCGCTACAGGGGGCGCGTACGAGCAGTACTTC. This encodes CASSATGGAYEQYF.

This clonotype has a count of ten or more. This chain links TRBV30 with TRBJ2-7, with TRBD1 as a possible D gene (6 bases). Germline V gene lookup returns CDR1 GTSNPN and CDR2 SVGIG (reference sequence). Trimming stripped 7 bases from V and 2 bases from J, with 18 bases between. The CDR3 sequence is 14 residues long. CDR3 nucleotide sequence: TGTGCCTTGCGAGGGGGACACCCGGCCTACGAGCAGTACTTC. This encodes CALRGGHPAYEQYF. Full variable domain (outside the CDR3, taken from reference TRBV30 and TRBJ2-7): SQTIHQWPATLVQPVGSPLSLECTVEGTSNPNLYWYRQAAGRGLQLLFYSVGIGQISSEVPQNLSASRPQDRQFILSSKKLLLSDSGFYLCALRGGHPAYEQYFGPGTRLTVT.

This clonotype occurred many times. This CDR3 reads CSARSPRLAGRLAKNIQYF. Written as DNA, the CDR3 is TGCAGTGCTAGATCCCCCAGACTAGCGGGGAGACTAGCCAAAAACATTCAGTACTTC. The rearrangement links TRBV20-1 to TRBJ2-4; 11 bases are a match to TRBD2. Germline trimming cut 2 bases from V and 0 bases from J; bases unmatched to any gene: 12. Germline CDR1 is DFQATT and CDR2 is SNEGSKA (reference sequence). The CDR3 is 19 residues long.